The 23 T cell receptor beta chains listed next were all sequenced from one sample in a study of cytomegalovirus exposure and HLA in healthy donors. The PCR made use of 60 Vbeta and 13 Jbeta primers. Profiled with immunoSEQ multiplex PCR; TCRdb holds only in-frame clones, not every one. The table shows 100,000 to 150,000 clones, with around 82% occurring only once. Sequencing was carried out using PBMCs. The receptors derive from a man aged 40-55 years in good health and CMV-seronegative.

The genes are TRBV5-4 and TRBJ2-2, with 8 nucleotides matching TRBD2. CDR3 length equals 16 residues. V gave up 4 bases and J gave up 5 bases; unmatched junction bases: 10. Per germline, CDR1 SGHNT and CDR2 YYREEE (reference sequence). The CDR3 DNA follows: TGTGCCAGCAGCCCCGCCGGGCGGGGGGCTACCGGGGAGCTGTTTTTT. Amino acids: CASSPAGRGATGELFF. The full variable domain, with the rest looked up from reference TRBV5-4 and TRBJ2-2, is ETGVTQSPTHLIKTRGQQVTLRCSSQSGHNTVSWYQQALGQGPQFIFQYYREEENGRGNFPPRFSGLQFPNYSSELNVNALELDDSALYLCASSPAGRGATGELFFGEGSRLTVL.

This chain joins TRBV10-3 and TRBJ1-4; D perhaps matches TRBD1 (6 bases). The CDR3 length is 14 residues. Trimming shortened V by 5 bases and J by 6 bases, and 13 bases separated the two germline ends. Looked up from germline, CDR1 is ENHRY and CDR2 is SYGVKD. The CDR3 loop is CAISKQGEDEKLFF. The CDR3 DNA follows: TGTGCCATCAGTAAACAGGGTGAAGATGAAAAACTGTTTTTT.

This clone was observed a few times. The CDR3 nucleotides read TGTGCCAGCAGCTTCGGAGGCGGGGGGAGGGGGGTGAACACTGAAGCTTTCTTT. This gives the protein CASSFGGGGRGVNTEAFF. The chain carries TRBV7-6 and TRBJ1-1, with D possibly being TRBD1 (6 bases). CDR1 and CDR2 from the germline V gene are SGHVS and FNYEAQ. V shed 3 bases and J shed 0 bases, with 20 bases lying between them. The CDR3 runs 18 residues.

The chain combines TRBV9 with TRBJ1-5; D is unresolved. V was trimmed by 0 bases and J by 4 bases, leaving 5 bases between them. Germline V lookup: CDR1 SGDLS, CDR2 YYNGEE. The CDR3 spans 13 residues. The CDR3 here is CASSVDENQPQHF. CDR3 bases: TGTGCCAGCAGCGTAGATGAGAATCAGCCCCAGCATTTT.

The chain links TRBV18 to TRBJ1-2; 7 nucleotides agree with TRBD1. There are 15 residues in the CDR3. With V trimmed by 6 bases and J by 2 bases, 9 bases remained unmatched. CDR1 and CDR2 from the germline V gene are KGHSH and LQKENI. This CDR3 reads CASSFTQTGNYGYTF. The CDR3, as DNA: TGTGCCAGCTCTTTCACACAGACAGGGAACTATGGCTACACCTTC.

The table lists this clone with a few counts. The gene calls are TRBV4-3 and TRBJ2-5; 7 bases fit TRBD2. TRBJ2-7 explains the end of the DNA better; the J call may be wrong. CDR3 length: 16 residues. Germline V gene sequence: CDR1 LGHNA, CDR2 YSLEER. Here the CDR3 DNA reads TGCGCCAGCAGCCAAGATCCAGCGGGGCAGCCCTACGAGCAGTACTTC. Amino acids: CASSQDPAGQPYEQYF.

The V call is TRBV11-2, the J call TRBJ1-6; TRBD1 matches 7 bases. There are 16 residues in the CDR3. Germline V gene lookup returns CDR1 SGHAT and CDR2 FQNNGV. V trimming: 5 bases; J trimming: 10 bases; junction bases outside the gene matches: 14. CDR3 DNA: TGTGCCAGCAGCCCCGGCGGGGACAGAAACCGGTCACCCCTCCACTTT. It translates to CASSPGGDRNRSPLHF.

The chain combines TRBV5-6 with TRBJ1-3, with D perhaps matching TRBD1 (5 bases). The ends were cut back, 6 bases at V and 1 base at J, with 17 bases in the middle. The CDR3 consists of 16 residues. Germline V gene data show CDR1 as SGHDT and CDR2 as YYEEEE. CDR3: CASTQWVKGSGNTIYF. The CDR3 nucleotides are TGTGCCAGCACTCAATGGGTTAAGGGGTCTGGAAACACCATATATTTT.

The V and J genes are TRBV6-5 and TRBJ1-5; 7 bases line up with TRBD1. The CDR3 runs to 13 residues. The J segment lost 7 bases and the V segment lost 4 bases, leaving 4 bases of the junction unmatched. CDR1 is MNHEY, CDR2 SVGAGI, per germline. CDR3 sequence reads: CASSFTGEQPQHF. CDR3 nucleotides: TGTGCCAGCAGTTTCACAGGGGAACAGCCCCAGCATTTT.

V is TRBV5-4 and J is TRBJ2-5; D gene unclear. CDR1 is SGHNT and CDR2 is YYREEE in the germline V gene (reference sequence). V was shortened by 4 bases and J by 1 base, with 8 bases between the two germline ends. CDR3 length: 13 amino acids. CDR3 residues: CASSRTAQETQYF. The CDR3, as DNA: TGTGCCAGCAGCCGTACTGCCCAAGAGACCCAGTACTTC.

The J gene is TRBJ1-1, the V gene TRBV10-3, with D perhaps matching TRBD1 (5 bases). Germline assignment: CDR1 ENHRY and CDR2 SYGVKD. V was shortened by 6 bases and J by 0 bases, with 11 bases between the two germline ends. The CDR3 runs to 14 residues. CDR3 loop: CAISRVLLNTEAFF. The CDR3 DNA sequence: TGTGCCATCAGCAGGGTGTTGTTGAACACTGAAGCTTTCTTT.

The chain employs TRBV27 and TRBJ2-1, with 10 bases lining up with TRBD2. This CDR3 has 15 residues. The junction had 8 bases not matched to a gene; V was cut back by 5 bases and J by 7 bases. The V gene's germline CDR1 is MNHEY and CDR2 SMNVEV (reference sequence). CDR3 coding DNA: TGTGCCAGCAGTCTAGCGGGAGTAACGGGGAATGAGCAGTTCTTC. Translating it yields CASSLAGVTGNEQFF.

The J gene is TRBJ2-3, the V gene TRBV15; TRBD2 might be the D (6 bases). Germline loops: CDR1 LNHNV, CDR2 YYDKDF (reference sequence). V gave up 0 bases and J gave up 4 bases, with 14 bases separating them. This CDR3 has 16 residues. CDR3: CATSRDGSGVSDTQYF. The CDR3, as DNA: TGTGCCACCAGCAGAGATGGGTCGGGGGTTTCAGATACGCAGTATTTT.

This rearrangement joins TRBV20-1 to TRBJ2-5; 7 bases match TRBD1. The J call may be faulty, since TRBJ2-7 better matches the DNA end. The germline V gene encodes CDR1 DFQATT and CDR2 SNEGSKA (reference sequence). CDR3 length: 11 residues. The CDR3 sequence is CSAWDSLEQYF. In nucleotides, the CDR3 is TGCAGTGCCTGGGACAGCCTCGAGCAGTACTTC.

The chain is built from TRBV4-1 and TRBJ2-1; no reliable D call. The CDR3 has 14 residues. Germline V lookup: CDR1 MGHRA, CDR2 YSYEKL. Trimming cost V 5 bases and J 7 bases, with 15 bases left between them. CDR3 nucleotides: TGCGCCAGCAGCACCCCCTCTCTCGGGAATGAGCAGTTCTTC. It specifies CASSTPSLGNEQFF.

The rearrangement links TRBV7-6 to TRBJ2-6; unclear D gene. The CDR3 runs to 15 residues. Trimming removed 1 base at V and 2 bases at J, with 6 bases between. CDR1 and CDR2 from the germline V gene are SGHVS and FNYEAQ. The CDR3 is CASSLVATGANVLTF. CDR3 in DNA: TGTGCCAGCAGCTTAGTGGCCACTGGGGCCAACGTCCTGACTTTC.

V and J are TRBV20-1 and TRBJ2-5; D is undetermined. CDR3 length: 11 residues. Germline V CDR1 and CDR2: DFQATT, SNEGSKA (reference sequence). The V gene lost 8 bases and the J gene lost 3 bases, with 10 bases spanning the gap. CDR3 amino acids: CSIQAKETQYF. Written as DNA, the CDR3 is TGCAGTATCCAGGCCAAAGAGACCCAGTACTTC.

The chain carries TRBV9 and TRBJ2-3; 8 bases match TRBD2. V gave up 2 bases and J gave up 0 bases; unmatched junction bases: 2. Germline CDR1 and CDR2: SGDLS and YYNGEE. The CDR3 contains 15 residues. The CDR3 DNA follows: TGTGCCAGCAGCGTGCGGGGGGTTAGCACAGATACGCAGTATTTT. This translates into CASSVRGVSTDTQYF.

Only a few counts were recorded for this clone. This chain links TRBV4-3 with TRBJ2-5; 8 bases match TRBD1. With V trimmed by 1 base and J by 3 bases, 1 base remained unmatched. This CDR3 region has 14 residues. CDR1 LGHNA and CDR2 YSLEER come from the germline V gene. In DNA, the CDR3 is TGCGCCAGCAGCCAAGCGGACAGGGAAGAGACCCAGTACTTC. Translating it yields CASSQADREETQYF.

The CDR3 DNA follows: TGTGCCAGCAGCTTAGCAGCCCGACAGGGAAACTATGGCTACACCTTC. It yields the protein CASSLAARQGNYGYTF. The chain uses TRBV11-2 and TRBJ1-2; TRBD1 matches 7 bases. CDR3 length equals 16 residues. V trimming: 1 base; J trimming: 2 bases; junction bases outside the gene matches: 7. Germline assignment: CDR1 SGHAT and CDR2 FQNNGV.

The V and J genes are TRBV30 and TRBJ1-2; TRBD1 might be the D (6 bases). The CDR3 covers 14 residues. Germline loops: CDR1 GTSNPN, CDR2 SVGIG (reference sequence). V was shortened by 1 base and J by 4 bases, with 13 bases between the two germline ends. CDR3 loop: CAWSEQGWLYGYTF. DNA of the CDR3: TGTGCCTGGAGTGAGCAGGGGTGGCTCTATGGCTACACCTTC.

The gene calls are TRBV9 and TRBJ2-1; TRBD2 matches at 7 bases. This CDR3 spans 14 amino acids. Unmatched junction bases numbered 7, after V lost 6 bases and J lost 4 bases. Germline CDR1 is SGDLS and CDR2 is YYNGEE. The CDR3 protein is CASNPSGNYNEQFF. CDR3 nucleotide sequence: TGTGCCAGCAACCCAAGCGGGAATTACAATGAGCAGTTCTTC.

This chain joins TRBV4-1 and TRBJ1-1, with D hard to call. Germline V gene data show CDR1 as MGHRA and CDR2 as YSYEKL. The V and J ends lost 0 bases and 4 bases respectively, with 12 bases between them. The CDR3 is 15 residues long. Here the CDR3 DNA reads TGCGCCAGCAGCCAAGATCGGTTTCGAAGCACTGAAGCTTTCTTT. Translation: CASSQDRFRSTEAFF.